The 29 T cell receptor beta chains reported below all come from one sample, sequenced in a study of persistence of HIV-infected CD4 T cells. Antigens for these TCRs are unknown. The immunoSEQ assay was version 4, run in survey mode. Sequencing used immunoSEQ multiplex PCR; TCRdb keeps in-frame clones, though not all of them. Altogether more than 35,000 clones are present, approximately 86% being singletons, with the ten largest covering approximately 1.3%. Anti-CD3/anti-CD28 beads served as a nonspecific positive control stimulus. Responding CD4+ T cells were sorted by upregulation of both CD40 ligand and CD69. The source was CD4+ T cells sorted from PBMCs after 18-hour stimulation, collected from a patient who received antiretroviral therapy. The source is an adult man with HIV who was CMV-seropositive.

The rearrangement uses TRBV7-2 and TRBJ2-7; perhaps TRBD1 as D (5 bases). Trimming shortened V by 10 bases and J by 6 bases, and 25 bases separated the two germline ends. In germline, CDR1 is SGHTA, CDR2 FQGNSA. CDR3 length equals 15 residues. CDR3 protein: CATGPKRAGSSEQYF. CDR3 DNA: TGTGCCACCGGCCCGAAAAGGGCAGGGTCTTCCGAGCAGTACTTC.

V gene TRBV5-8 combines with J gene TRBJ2-3; no clear D. Germline V gene data show CDR1 as SGHTS and CDR2 as YDEGEE. This CDR3 spans 14 amino acids. V lost 3 bases and J lost 0, with 8 bases in between. The CDR3 DNA reads TGTGCCAGCAGCTCGCCACCGAGCACAGATACGCAGTATTTT. The encoded protein is CASSSPPSTDTQYF.

V gene TRBV28 combines with J gene TRBJ2-1; the match to TRBD2 covers 9 bases. Losses at the gene ends were 4 bases for V and 5 bases for J; bases not matched to a gene: 6. Germline V gene data show CDR1 as MDHEN and CDR2 as SYDVKM. The CDR3 spans 15 residues. The CDR3 loop reads CASSSARTSDNEQFF. The CDR3 DNA reads TGTGCCAGCAGTTCCGCACGGACTAGCGACAATGAGCAGTTCTTC.

This chain joins TRBV10-1 and TRBJ2-5, with D possibly being TRBD1 or TRBD2 (5 bases each). Trimming shortened V by 2 bases and J by 4 bases, and 14 bases separated the two germline ends. Germline assignment: CDR1 WNHNN and CDR2 SYGVQD (reference sequence). The CDR3 runs 15 residues. The CDR3 protein is CASSEKFGARETQYF. In nucleotides, the CDR3 is TGCGCCAGCAGTGAGAAATTCGGGGCTCGAGAGACCCAGTACTTC.

The V call is TRBV19, the J call TRBJ2-7, with TRBD1 identical over 7 bases. J lost 2 bases, V lost 5 bases, and 12 bases had no gene match. Germline CDR1 reads LNHDA; CDR2 reads SQIVND (reference sequence). CDR3 size: 16 residues. The DNA of the CDR3 is TGTGCCAGTAGTCCCCAAGGGGGCCTTAGCACCTACGAGCAGTACTTC. The encoded protein is CASSPQGGLSTYEQYF.

The chain combines TRBV4-2 with TRBJ2-3; D assignment may be TRBD1 or TRBD2 (5 bases each). The germline V and J ends were trimmed by 5 bases and 0 bases, with 15 bases remaining between them. This CDR3 region has 16 residues. Germline assignment: CDR1 LGHNA and CDR2 YNFKEQ. This chain's CDR3 is CASSSRSGRSTDTQYF. CDR3 in DNA: TGTGCCAGCAGCTCCCGGTCGGGGCGTAGCACAGATACGCAGTATTTT.

This clone appeared a single time. The rearrangement uses TRBV4-1 and TRBJ2-5; unclear D gene. V lost 1 base and J lost 5, with 5 bases in between. CDR1 and CDR2 from the germline V gene are MGHRA and YSYEKL. The CDR3 is 12 amino acids. This chain's CDR3 is CASSQVRETQYF. The CDR3 DNA is TGCGCCAGCAGCCAAGTCCGGGAGACCCAGTACTTC.

The chain uses TRBV15 and TRBJ2-4, with D uncertain. This CDR3 is 12 amino acids long. Germline V gives CDR1 LNHNV, CDR2 YYDKDF (reference sequence). The ends were cut back, 1 base at V and 6 bases at J, with 4 bases in the middle. CDR3 loop: CATSRGINIQYF. CDR3 bases: TGTGCCACCAGCAGAGGAATAAACATTCAGTACTTC.

The gene calls are TRBV13 and TRBJ1-6; a possible D gene is TRBD1 (5 bases). With 6 bases removed from V and 0 bases from J, the gap between germline ends came to 9 bases. Germline CDR1 is PRHDT and CDR2 is FYEKMQ (reference sequence). This CDR3 is 15 amino acids long. The CDR3 DNA follows: TGTGCCAGCAGGCCAGGGAGCTCCTATAATTCACCCCTCCACTTT. Its translation: CASRPGSSYNSPLHF.

This chain connects TRBV7-8 to TRBJ1-4; 11 bases align to TRBD1. Germline V lookup: CDR1 SGHVS, CDR2 FQNEAQ. V was clipped by 5 bases and J by 7 bases; unmatched bases: 15. The CDR3 runs 18 residues. The DNA of the CDR3 is TGTGCCAGCAGCCAAACTGGGACAGGGGGAGTTTCGGGTGAAAAACTGTTTTTT. Protein product: CASSQTGTGGVSGEKLFF.

This chain uses TRBV27 with TRBJ1-2; possible D gene TRBD1, 5 bases. Germline V gives CDR1 MNHEY, CDR2 SMNVEV (reference sequence). Trimming left V 6 bases short and J 2 bases short, with 10 bases between. The CDR3 contains 13 residues. The DNA of the CDR3 is TGTGCCAGCAGGCCGACAGTAAACTATGGCTACACCTTC. Protein: CASRPTVNYGYTF.

This clone was detected once. This chain links TRBV5-8 with TRBJ2-2, with TRBD1 matching 9 bases. The CDR3 spans 16 residues. CDR1 is SGHTS and CDR2 is YDEGEE in the germline V gene. With V trimmed by 3 bases and J by 2 bases, 5 bases remained unmatched. The CDR3 DNA reads as TGTGCCAGCAGCTCGGGACAGGGCGTAAACACCGGGGAGCTGTTTTTT. Protein sequence: CASSSGQGVNTGELFF.

In its sample, this clone was seen once. This CDR3 is also generated by other DNA sequences in the sample. This CDR3 reads CASSHDSGANVLTF. The CDR3 DNA is TGTGCCAGCTCACACGACTCTGGGGCCAACGTCCTGACTTTC. The genes are TRBV27 and TRBJ2-6; D gene unclear. This CDR3 is built from 14 residues. Trimming shortened V by 8 bases and J by 0 bases, and 8 bases separated the two germline ends. CDR1 is MNHEY and CDR2 is SMNVEV in the germline V gene (reference sequence).

V usage is TRBV6-2 or TRBV6-3 and J usage is TRBJ2-4; a possible D gene is TRBD2 (6 bases). The germline V gene has CDR1 MNHEY and CDR2 SVGEGT. Trimming pared 5 bases from V and 3 bases from J, leaving 14 bases between. This CDR3 comprises 15 residues. As DNA, the CDR3 is TGTGCCAGCAGTCTCTTTATAGCGGACAAAAACATTCAGTACTTC. Protein product: CASSLFIADKNIQYF.

V and J are TRBV2 and TRBJ2-3, with a weak D call TRBD1 (6 bases). Per the germline V gene, CDR1 is SNHLY and CDR2 is FYNNEI. CDR3 length: 13 residues. Trimming shortened V by 6 bases and J by 6 bases, and 13 bases separated the two germline ends. CDR3 region: CASSSGAHDTQYF. The CDR3 nucleotides are TGTGCCAGCAGCTCAGGGGCCCACGATACGCAGTATTTT.

This chain uses TRBV18 with TRBJ2-7, with D unclear. The CDR3 extends over 13 amino acids. CDR1 and CDR2 (germline): KGHSH, LQKENI. V lost 5 bases and J lost 2, with 10 bases in between. The DNA of the CDR3 is TGTGCCAGCTCAGCGACGGCGCCCTACGAGCAGTACTTC. It yields the protein CASSATAPYEQYF.

V and J are TRBV25-1 and TRBJ1-1, with D hard to call. The CDR3 has 14 amino acids. Germline assignment: CDR1 MGHDK and CDR2 SYGVNS. Trimming removed 6 bases at V and 1 base at J, with 12 bases between. CDR3 in DNA: TGTGCCAGCAGCCTAACGACGGCGAACACTGAAGCTTTCTTT. Protein: CASSLTTANTEAFF. Full variable domain (outside the CDR3, taken from reference TRBV25-1 and TRBJ1-1): EADIYQTPRYLVIGTGKKITLECSQTMGHDKMYWYQQDPGMELHLIHYSYGVNSTEKGDLSSESTVSRIRTEHFPLTLESARPSHTSQYLCASSLTTANTEAFFGQGTRLTVV.

The chain combines TRBV5-1 with TRBJ1-3; the match to TRBD1 covers 7 bases. The CDR3 has 15 amino acids. CDR1 SGHRS and CDR2 YFSETQ come from the germline V gene. The V and J ends lost 4 bases and 0 bases, in that order; junction bases with no gene match: 4. The CDR3 is CASSQGQLSGNTIYF. DNA of the CDR3: TGCGCCAGCAGCCAGGGACAGCTCTCTGGAAACACCATATATTTT.

The chain carries TRBV28 and TRBJ1-6; 7 bases fit TRBD1. Germline V gene lookup returns CDR1 MDHEN and CDR2 SYDVKM. Trimming took 10 bases from V and 3 from J; bases not matched to a gene: 3. The CDR3 is made up of 13 amino acids. The CDR3 nucleotides are TGTGCCACCCGGGACAGCTATAATTCACCCCTCCACTTT. Translated, it gives CATRDSYNSPLHF.

This clone was observed once. The chain is built from TRBV27 and TRBJ2-3; 14 bases map to TRBD2. The CDR3 extends over 18 amino acids. The V segment lost 5 bases and the J segment 3 bases; nucleotides outside the gene matches: 10. CDR1 MNHEY and CDR2 SMNVEV come from the germline V gene (reference sequence). CDR3 DNA sequence: TGTGCCAGCAGTCCCACGGGACTAGCGGGAGTTCTTACAGATACGCAGTATTTT. Residues: CASSPTGLAGVLTDTQYF.

The chain carries TRBV14 and TRBJ2-1; D is possibly TRBD2 (6 bases). This CDR3 contains 16 residues. The germline V gene has CDR1 SGHDN and CDR2 FVKESK. V lost 4 bases and J 4 bases, leaving 17 bases between the germline ends. The CDR3 loop reads CASSPAATRGYNEQFF. The CDR3 nucleotides read TGTGCCAGCAGCCCCGCAGCGACTAGGGGATACAATGAGCAGTTCTTC.

This rearrangement joins TRBV27 to TRBJ1-6; D is undetermined. The V end lost 8 bases, the J end lost 7 bases, and 12 bases lay between the germline ends. CDR3 length: 13 amino acids. Germline lookup yields CDR1 MNHEY and CDR2 SMNVEV (reference sequence). This CDR3 is CASCRVLNSPLHF. CDR3 nucleotide sequence: TGTGCCAGCTGCCGGGTCTTAAATTCACCCCTCCACTTT.

The gene calls are TRBV20-1 and TRBJ2-1; D is possibly TRBD1 or TRBD2 (5 bases each). This CDR3 has 11 amino acids. CDR1 DFQATT and CDR2 SNEGSKA come from the germline V gene (reference sequence). The V gene lost 5 bases and the J gene lost 14 bases, with 16 bases spanning the gap. CDR3 protein: CSAWDRTREFF. Written as DNA, the CDR3 is TGCAGTGCTTGGGACCGGACAAGGGAGTTCTTC.

CDR3 sequence: CASSLGQRSSGNTIYF. CDR3 DNA sequence: TGCGCCAGCAGCTTGGGCCAGAGGAGCTCTGGAAACACCATATATTTT. The genes are TRBV5-1 and TRBJ1-3; no definite D call. This CDR3 is built from 16 residues. Trimming removed 0 bases from V and 0 bases from J, with 10 bases in between. CDR1 and CDR2 from the germline V gene are SGHRS and YFSETQ.

The chain combines TRBV30 with TRBJ1-5, with D unresolved. Germline V gene lookup returns CDR1 GTSNPN and CDR2 SVGIG (reference sequence). V was cut by 0 bases and J by 11 bases, with 8 bases left in between. The CDR3 is made up of 11 amino acids. The CDR3 DNA reads as TGTGCCTGGAGTGTAAAGGAGGCCCAGCATTTT. Protein: CAWSVKEAQHF.

V is TRBV27 and J is TRBJ2-2; perhaps TRBD1 as D (6 bases). Trimming cost V 3 bases and J 6 bases, with 20 bases left between them. The germline V gene has CDR1 MNHEY and CDR2 SMNVEV (reference sequence). This CDR3 region has 17 residues. For the CDR3, the DNA is TGTGCCAGCAGTTTCCTCCGACAGGAGCAAGTCCCCGGGGAGCTGTTTTTT. The encoded protein is CASSFLRQEQVPGELFF.

V gene TRBV4-1 combines with J gene TRBJ1-6; unclear D gene. Germline-derived CDR1 and CDR2 are MGHRA and YSYEKL. There are 15 residues in the CDR3. The V and J ends lost 7 bases and 7 bases respectively, with 17 bases between them. The CDR3 spells CASKPAPAQNSPLHF. The CDR3 DNA is TGCGCCAGCAAGCCCGCCCCGGCCCAAAATTCACCCCTCCACTTT.

V and J are TRBV30 and TRBJ2-1; 9 nucleotides agree with TRBD2. Unmatched junction bases numbered 10, after V lost 0 bases and J lost 13 bases. CDR1 and CDR2 (germline): GTSNPN, SVGIG (reference sequence). This CDR3 comprises 14 residues. In DNA form, the CDR3 reads TGTGCCTGGAGTGTTCTTAGCGGGGGATGGGATCAGTTCTTC. Translated, it gives CAWSVLSGGWDQFF.

The chain joins TRBV7-2 to TRBJ1-6; D is uncertain. Per germline, CDR1 SGHTA and CDR2 FQGNSA. The CDR3 is made up of 15 amino acids. V shed 1 base and J shed 10 bases, with 14 bases lying between them. As DNA, the CDR3 is TGTGCCAGCAGCTTAGGACAAGGACTTTGGTCACCCCTCCACTTT. Its translation is CASSLGQGLWSPLHF.